These 32 T cell receptor beta chains were all obtained from the same sample, sequenced in a study of graft-versus-host responses after intestinal transplantation. Their cognate antigens are unknown. Profiled with immunoSEQ multiplex PCR; TCRdb holds only in-frame clones, not every one. The sample records roughly 100,000 clones, more than 85% being singletons. The specimen was unstimulated CD8+ T cells sorted from spleen or lymph node cells, collected before intestinal transplant. These receptors originate from a human donor who received an intestinal transplant.

The chain carries TRBV10-3 and TRBJ2-1; TRBD1 matches 8 bases. The CDR3 sequence is 16 residues long. V lost 6 bases, J lost 0 bases, and 7 bases stayed unmatched. Germline V gene lookup returns CDR1 ENHRY and CDR2 SYGVKD. CDR3 region: CAIREDREVSYNEQFF. The CDR3 DNA reads as TGTGCCATCAGAGAGGACAGGGAGGTCTCCTACAATGAGCAGTTCTTC.

V usage is TRBV6-6 and J usage is TRBJ2-7, with TRBD1 matching 8 bases. J lost 4 bases, V lost 11 bases, and 10 bases had no gene match. The CDR3 sequence is 13 residues long. CDR1 is MNHNY, CDR2 SVGAGI, per germline (reference sequence). For the CDR3, the DNA is TGTGCCGCCACACCACGACAGGGGTACGAGCAGTACTTC. This encodes CAATPRQGYEQYF.

The rearrangement links TRBV18 to TRBJ2-3, with a weak D call TRBD1 (5 bases). Germline loops: CDR1 KGHSH, CDR2 LQKENI. Trimming removed 0 bases from V and 2 bases from J, with 9 bases in between. The CDR3 totals 15 residues. The CDR3 spells CASSPPPDNTDTQYF. The CDR3 DNA follows: TGTGCCAGCTCACCACCCCCGGACAACACAGATACGCAGTATTTT.

This clone has only one observation. The chain recombines TRBV15 with TRBJ2-7, with 7 bases fitting TRBD2. CDR3 length: 12 residues. Germline CDR1 and CDR2: LNHNV and YYDKDF (reference sequence). Trimming cost V 1 base and J 7 bases; bases outside gene matches: 1. The CDR3 protein is CATSRGGGEQYF. The DNA for the CDR3 is TGTGCCACCAGCAGAGGCGGGGGAGAGCAGTACTTC.

The chain is built from TRBV27 and TRBJ2-1; D is uncertain. Germline-derived CDR1 and CDR2 are MNHEY and SMNVEV (reference sequence). The CDR3 has 12 residues. V dropped 1 base and J dropped 9 bases, with 7 bases sitting between them. The CDR3 sequence is CASSLLYGEQFF. The CDR3 nucleotides read TGTGCCAGCAGTTTATTGTATGGTGAGCAGTTCTTC.

The chain links TRBV5-4 to TRBJ2-5; D not certain. Per germline, CDR1 SGHNT and CDR2 YYREEE (reference sequence). Trimming took 2 bases from V and 5 from J, leaving 16 bases between them. This CDR3 spans 15 amino acids. CDR3 residues: CASSFSLDGVETQYF. Written as DNA, the CDR3 is TGTGCCAGCAGCTTTTCCCTAGATGGAGTGGAGACCCAGTACTTC.

J is TRBJ1-2 and V is TRBV6-6; no firm D call. This CDR3 has 15 amino acids. The germline V and J ends were trimmed by 5 bases and 1 base, with 14 bases remaining between them. Germline CDR1 and CDR2: MNHNY and SVGAGI (reference sequence). Written as DNA, the CDR3 is TGTGCCAGCAGTCCACGGGTCCTTCTTAACTATGGCTACACCTTC. It codes for CASSPRVLLNYGYTF.

The J gene is TRBJ2-4, the V gene TRBV7-9, with 11 bases matching TRBD2. This CDR3 contains 16 residues. From germline, CDR1 is SEHNR and CDR2 FQNEAQ (reference sequence). The ends lost 5 bases at V and 8 bases at J; junction bases unmatched: 11. The CDR3 reads CASSPPSGGPGYIQYF. The CDR3 nucleotides are TGTGCCAGCAGCCCTCCTAGCGGGGGGCCGGGGTACATTCAGTACTTC.

The CDR3 sequence: CASSGGQDGYTF. The CDR3 nucleotides read TGTGCCAGCAGCGGGGGACAGGATGGCTACACCTTC. The chain has TRBV5-4 and TRBJ1-2, with TRBD1 matching over 8 bases. Germline CDR1 reads SGHNT; CDR2 reads YYREEE (reference sequence). This CDR3 is 12 amino acids long. Trimming at V came to 4 bases and at J to 6 bases, leaving 2 bases not matched to a gene.

This rearrangement joins TRBV14 to TRBJ1-2; D gene ambiguous. The germline V and J ends were trimmed by 2 bases and 1 base, with 8 bases remaining between them. There are 14 residues in the CDR3. CDR1 and CDR2 (germline): SGHDN, FVKESK. CDR3 DNA: TGTGCCAGCAGCCAAAGCGGGTTTAACTATGGCTACACCTTC. Amino acids: CASSQSGFNYGYTF.

The V and J genes are TRBV19 and TRBJ1-2; D is possibly TRBD1 (6 bases). The CDR3 covers 12 residues. Trimming removed 3 bases at V and 8 bases at J, with 10 bases between. CDR1 and CDR2 (germline): LNHDA, SQIVND (reference sequence). CDR3 loop: CASSMITGGYTF. The CDR3 region has the DNA TGTGCCAGTAGTATGATTACAGGGGGCTACACCTTC.

The chain links TRBV6-5 to TRBJ2-5; D unclear. Trimming pared 0 bases from V and 0 bases from J, leaving 8 bases between. CDR3 length equals 15 residues. CDR1 is MNHEY, CDR2 SVGAGI, per germline. The CDR3 loop is CASSYSQLYQETQYF. DNA of the CDR3: TGTGCCAGCAGTTACTCACAGCTTTACCAAGAGACCCAGTACTTC.

The chain is built from TRBV27 and TRBJ1-5, with D perhaps matching TRBD1 (5 bases). The germline gives CDR1 MNHEY, CDR2 SMNVEV (reference sequence). The germline V and J ends were trimmed by 8 bases and 5 bases, with 13 bases remaining between them. The CDR3 is 13 residues long. CDR3 in amino acids: CASGSGPHQPQHF. CDR3 sequence (DNA): TGTGCCAGCGGGTCAGGGCCCCATCAGCCCCAGCATTTT.

This clone has a single count. This chain joins TRBV10-2 and TRBJ2-7, with D hard to call. V shed 7 bases and J shed 7 bases, with 17 bases lying between them. Germline values: CDR1 WSHSY, CDR2 SAAADI. This CDR3 contains 13 residues. This CDR3 is CASTQRNLREQYF. For the CDR3, the DNA is TGCGCCAGCACCCAGAGGAATTTGAGGGAGCAGTACTTC.

This clone was recorded once. The genes are TRBV4-1 and TRBJ2-3, with 9 bases identical to TRBD2. J was trimmed by 0 bases and V by 5 bases; bases with no gene match: 9. CDR1 MGHRA and CDR2 YSYEKL come from the germline V gene. The CDR3 runs to 17 residues. CDR3 protein: CASSSDRGGESTDTQYF. Written as DNA, the CDR3 is TGCGCCAGCAGCTCCGATCGCGGGGGGGAGAGCACAGATACGCAGTATTTT.

The gene calls are TRBV27 and TRBJ2-3; the match to TRBD1 covers 9 bases. The J segment lost 6 bases and the V segment lost 4 bases, leaving 11 bases of the junction unmatched. This CDR3 comprises 16 residues. Germline CDR1 is MNHEY and CDR2 is SMNVEV (reference sequence). The CDR3 loop is CASSSQNGTGWDTQYF. CDR3 sequence (DNA): TGTGCCAGCAGTTCGCAAAACGGGACAGGGTGGGATACGCAGTATTTT.

The gene calls are TRBV12-5 and TRBJ2-7; D gene uncertain. Germline V lookup: CDR1 LGHNT, CDR2 FRNRAP. There are 12 residues in the CDR3. V was shortened by 6 bases and J by 4 bases, with 10 bases between the two germline ends. DNA for the CDR3: TGTGCTAGTGGCGAACACGTTTACGAGCAGTACTTC. Its protein product is CASGEHVYEQYF. Looking up the rest from reference TRBV12-5 and TRBJ2-7 gives the full variable domain: DARVTQTPRHKVTEMGQEVTMRCQPILGHNTVFWYRQTMMQGLELLAYFRNRAPLDDSGMPKDRFSAEMPDATLATLKIQPSEPRDSAVYFCASGEHVYEQYFGPGTRLTVT.

This chain links TRBV7-8 with TRBJ2-3; D is possibly TRBD2 (6 bases). Germline V gene sequence: CDR1 SGHVS, CDR2 FQNEAQ. V was cut by 6 bases and J by 6 bases, with 19 bases left in between. This CDR3 contains 15 residues. The CDR3: CASRNSGTPGDTQYF. The CDR3 region has the DNA TGTGCCAGCAGAAACTCCGGGACTCCTGGGGATACGCAGTATTTT.

This chain joins TRBV4-1 and TRBJ1-4; 7 bases map to TRBD1. The V and J ends lost 0 bases and 11 bases, in that order; junction bases with no gene match: 15. The CDR3 is 17 residues long. CDR1 and CDR2 from the germline V gene are MGHRA and YSYEKL. CDR3 bases: TGCGCCAGCAGCCAAGATCGGACAGGAGACAACACGGGGAAACTGTTTTTT. This gives the protein CASSQDRTGDNTGKLFF.

This chain uses TRBV19 with TRBJ1-3; D remains ambiguous. This CDR3 comprises 14 residues. V was shortened by 5 bases and J by 0 bases, with 8 bases between the two germline ends. Germline values: CDR1 LNHDA, CDR2 SQIVND (reference sequence). The chain's CDR3 is CASSVSNSGNTIYF. For the CDR3, the DNA is TGTGCCAGTAGTGTCAGCAACTCTGGAAACACCATATATTTT.

The chain links TRBV6-1 to TRBJ1-5; the D is unclear. This CDR3 is built from 14 residues. V was clipped by 6 bases and J by 7 bases, with 16 bases between them. The germline V gene has CDR1 MNHNS and CDR2 SASEGT. The CDR3 region is CASSPRNLRQPQHF. The CDR3 coding sequence is TGTGCCAGCAGCCCTCGGAATTTACGGCAGCCCCAGCATTTT.

The chain links TRBV30 to TRBJ2-5; D gene ambiguous. V dropped 5 bases and J dropped 4 bases, with 8 bases sitting between them. CDR3 length equals 11 residues. Germline V gene sequence: CDR1 GTSNPN, CDR2 SVGIG (reference sequence). This CDR3 reads CAWGWGETQYF. In DNA, the CDR3 is TGTGCCTGGGGCTGGGGAGAGACCCAGTACTTC.

The chain joins TRBV25-1 to TRBJ2-3; D might be TRBD2 (5 bases). The germline V and J ends were trimmed by 1 base and 3 bases, with 8 bases remaining between them. The germline gives CDR1 MGHDK, CDR2 SYGVNS. There are 14 residues in the CDR3. The CDR3 nucleotides read TGTGCCAGCAGTGAATTCGGGGTAACAGATACGCAGTATTTT. Translation gives CASSEFGVTDTQYF.

The chain joins TRBV6-1 to TRBJ2-2, with D tentatively TRBD1 (6 bases). Trimming removed 5 bases at V and 1 base at J, with 11 bases between. The CDR3 spans 15 residues. Germline assignment: CDR1 MNHNS and CDR2 SASEGT. DNA of the CDR3: TGTGCCAGCAGTCCGCGGACAGTGAACACCGGGGAGCTGTTTTTT. It codes for CASSPRTVNTGELFF.

The chain recombines TRBV2 with TRBJ2-1; 12 bases match TRBD2. The germline gives CDR1 SNHLY, CDR2 FYNNEI. Trimming at V came to 6 bases and at J to 7 bases, leaving 16 bases not matched to a gene. The length of the CDR3 is 18 residues. The CDR3 sequence: CASSPALRTSGEDNEQFF. As DNA, the CDR3 is TGTGCCAGCAGCCCAGCGCTGAGGACTAGCGGGGAGGATAATGAGCAGTTCTTC.

V is TRBV4-2 and J is TRBJ2-1; 13 nucleotides agree with TRBD2. This CDR3 has 20 amino acids. From germline, CDR1 is LGHNA and CDR2 YNFKEQ. Trimming cost V 0 bases and J 0 bases; bases outside gene matches: 8. CDR3 region: CASSQDWTSGGLSSYNEQFF. In DNA form, the CDR3 reads TGTGCCAGCAGCCAAGATTGGACTAGCGGGGGCCTGAGCTCCTACAATGAGCAGTTCTTC.

Written as DNA, the CDR3 is TGCGCCAGCAGCCAATCCACTGAGCAGTTCTTC. This sequence encodes CASSQSTEQFF. V gene TRBV4-1 combines with J gene TRBJ2-1, with D unresolved. Germline CDR1 and CDR2: MGHRA and YSYEKL. The CDR3 spans 11 residues. Trimming took off 2 bases at V and 9 bases at J, with 5 bases between the two ends.

This clone was detected once. The chain joins TRBV7-9 to TRBJ2-3, with 9 bases identical to TRBD2. CDR3 size: 16 residues. The J segment lost 5 bases and the V segment lost 5 bases, leaving 11 bases of the junction unmatched. In germline, CDR1 is SEHNR, CDR2 FQNEAQ (reference sequence). CDR3 coding DNA: TGTGCCAGCAGCCGGCGGGCGGGGGGGCCGGGAGATACGCAGTATTTT. Translated: CASSRRAGGPGDTQYF.

V usage is TRBV19 and J usage is TRBJ1-2; 7 nucleotides match TRBD1. Trimming cost V 4 bases and J 6 bases; bases outside gene matches: 5. CDR3 length: 13 amino acids. Germline V gene sequence: CDR1 LNHDA, CDR2 SQIVND (reference sequence). This chain's CDR3 is CASSTPTGNGYTF. The CDR3 DNA sequence: TGTGCCAGTAGTACGCCGACAGGGAATGGCTACACCTTC.

This sequence joins TRBV9 and TRBJ2-7; 10 bases align to TRBD2. CDR1 is SGDLS and CDR2 is YYNGEE in the germline V gene. V dropped 0 bases and J dropped 2; count of bases not matched to a gene: 2. The CDR3 loop spans 15 amino acids. Here the CDR3 reads CASSVGSGGAYEQYF. The CDR3 nucleotides read TGTGCCAGCAGCGTAGGAAGCGGGGGGGCCTACGAGCAGTACTTC.

The rearrangement uses TRBV11-2 and TRBJ2-2, with D perhaps TRBD1 or TRBD2 (6 bases each). CDR1 and CDR2 (germline): SGHAT, FQNNGV. This CDR3 region has 15 residues. V was clipped by 5 bases and J by 4 bases, with 14 bases between them. This CDR3 reads CASSPPGAGTGELFF. The CDR3 nucleotides read TGTGCCAGCAGCCCCCCGGGGGCCGGCACCGGGGAGCTGTTTTTT.

This chain joins TRBV11-1 and TRBJ1-1, with unresolved D. Trimming took off 3 bases at V and 1 base at J, with 12 bases between the two ends. The CDR3 is 15 amino acids. In germline, CDR1 is SGHAT, CDR2 FQDESV (reference sequence). Here the CDR3 DNA reads TGTGCCAGCAGCTTGCGAAGTTTGGGGAACACTGAAGCTTTCTTT. Protein product: CASSLRSLGNTEAFF.